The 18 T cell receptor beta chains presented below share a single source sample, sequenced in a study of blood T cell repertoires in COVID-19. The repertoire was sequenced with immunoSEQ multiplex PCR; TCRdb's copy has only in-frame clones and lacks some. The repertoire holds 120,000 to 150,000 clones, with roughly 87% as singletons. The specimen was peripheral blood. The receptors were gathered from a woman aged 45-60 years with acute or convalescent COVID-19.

The DNA of the CDR3 is TGTGCCAGCACAGGCGGAGGATACTACAATGAGCAGTTCTTC. It is translated as CASTGGGYYNEQFF. The V call is TRBV6-5, the J call TRBJ2-1, with D possibly being TRBD2 (5 bases). Trimming took 7 bases from V and 3 from J, leaving 13 bases between them. CDR3 length equals 14 residues. The germline V gene has CDR1 MNHEY and CDR2 SVGAGI.

The CDR3 nucleotides are TGTGCCAGCAGTTTGGGACAGTCCCTCGAGCAGTACTTC. Its protein product is CASSLGQSLEQYF. The chain couples TRBV6-5 to TRBJ2-7, with 7 bases matching TRBD1. This CDR3 contains 13 residues. Trimming took 4 bases from V and 6 from J; bases not matched to a gene: 6. The V gene's germline CDR1 is MNHEY and CDR2 SVGAGI.

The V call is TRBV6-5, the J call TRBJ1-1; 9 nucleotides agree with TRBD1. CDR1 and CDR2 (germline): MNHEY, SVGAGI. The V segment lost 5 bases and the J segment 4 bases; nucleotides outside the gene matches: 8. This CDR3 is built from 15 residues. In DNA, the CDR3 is TGTGCCAGCAGTCCGGACAGGGGATCAGGCACTGAAGCTTTCTTT. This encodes CASSPDRGSGTEAFF.

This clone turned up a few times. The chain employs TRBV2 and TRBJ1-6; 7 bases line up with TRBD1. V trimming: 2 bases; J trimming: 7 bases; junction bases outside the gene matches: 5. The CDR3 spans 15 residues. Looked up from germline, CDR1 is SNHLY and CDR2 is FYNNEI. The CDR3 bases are TGTGCCAGCAGTGAACGGACAGGAGCCAATTCACCCCTCCACTTT. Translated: CASSERTGANSPLHF.

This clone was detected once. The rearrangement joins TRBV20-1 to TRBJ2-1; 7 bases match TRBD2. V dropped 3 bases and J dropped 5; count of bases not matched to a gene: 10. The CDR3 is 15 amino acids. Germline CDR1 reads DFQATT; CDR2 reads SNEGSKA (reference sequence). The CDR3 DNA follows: TGCAGTGCTAGTGGAGCGGGGCAGTGGCACAATGAGCAGTTCTTC. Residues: CSASGAGQWHNEQFF.

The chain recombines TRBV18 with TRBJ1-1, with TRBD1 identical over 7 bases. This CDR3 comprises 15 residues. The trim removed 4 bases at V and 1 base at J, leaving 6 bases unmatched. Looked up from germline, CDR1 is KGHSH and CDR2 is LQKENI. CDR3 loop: CASSRSQGENTEAFF. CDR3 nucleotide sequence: TGTGCCAGCTCACGATCTCAGGGGGAGAACACTGAAGCTTTCTTT.

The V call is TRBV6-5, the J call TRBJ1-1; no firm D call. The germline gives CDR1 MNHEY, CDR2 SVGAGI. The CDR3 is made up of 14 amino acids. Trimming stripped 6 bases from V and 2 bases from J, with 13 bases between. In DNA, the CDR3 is TGTGCCAGCAGGAGAGGGATTCCCAACACTGAAGCTTTCTTT. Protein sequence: CASRRGIPNTEAFF.

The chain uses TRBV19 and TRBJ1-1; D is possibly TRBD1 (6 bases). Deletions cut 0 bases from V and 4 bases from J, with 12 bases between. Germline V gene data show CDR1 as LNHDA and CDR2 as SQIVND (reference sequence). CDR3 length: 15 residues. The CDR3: CASSIDWGLGTEAFF. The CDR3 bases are TGTGCCAGTAGTATAGATTGGGGGCTAGGCACTGAAGCTTTCTTT.

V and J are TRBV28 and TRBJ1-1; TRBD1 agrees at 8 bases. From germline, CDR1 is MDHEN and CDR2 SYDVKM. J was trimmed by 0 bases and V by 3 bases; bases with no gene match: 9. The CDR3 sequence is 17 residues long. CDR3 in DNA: TGTGCCAGCAGTTTCTTGGGACAGGTGAAAATGAACACTGAAGCTTTCTTT. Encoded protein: CASSFLGQVKMNTEAFF.

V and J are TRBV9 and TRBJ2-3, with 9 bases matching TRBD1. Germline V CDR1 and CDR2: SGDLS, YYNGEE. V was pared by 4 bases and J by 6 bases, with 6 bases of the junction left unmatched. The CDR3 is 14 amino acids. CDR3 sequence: CASSSRTGADTQYF. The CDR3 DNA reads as TGTGCCAGCAGCAGCCGGACAGGGGCCGATACGCAGTATTTT.

The CDR3 is CASSSLTDYTTNEKLFF. As DNA, the CDR3 is TGTGCCAGCAGTTCACTAACAGACTATACAACTAATGAAAAACTGTTTTTT. This rearrangement joins TRBV13 to TRBJ1-4; D gene ambiguous. The germline V and J ends were trimmed by 6 bases and 0 bases, with 17 bases remaining between them. The germline V gene has CDR1 PRHDT and CDR2 FYEKMQ (reference sequence). This CDR3 spans 17 amino acids.

The CDR3 is CAWSVWRLNTEAFF. In nucleotides, the CDR3 is TGTGCCTGGAGTGTGTGGCGGCTGAACACTGAAGCTTTCTTT. The chain couples TRBV30 to TRBJ1-1; no firm D call. The CDR3 is 14 amino acids. CDR1 GTSNPN and CDR2 SVGIG come from the germline V gene (reference sequence). The V and J ends lost 0 bases and 0 bases respectively, with 8 bases between them.

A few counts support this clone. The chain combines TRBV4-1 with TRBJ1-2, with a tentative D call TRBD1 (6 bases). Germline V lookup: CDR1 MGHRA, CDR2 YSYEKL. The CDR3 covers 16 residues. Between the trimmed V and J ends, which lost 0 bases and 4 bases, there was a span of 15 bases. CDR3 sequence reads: CASSQDSAGVFYGYTF. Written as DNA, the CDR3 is TGCGCCAGCAGCCAAGATTCGGCAGGGGTTTTCTATGGCTACACCTTC.

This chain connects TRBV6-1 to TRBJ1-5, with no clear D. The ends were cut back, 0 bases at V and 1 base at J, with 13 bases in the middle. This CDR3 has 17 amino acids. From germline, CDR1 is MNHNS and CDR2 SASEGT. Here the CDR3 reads CASSEAYGPGSNQPQHF. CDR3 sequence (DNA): TGTGCCAGCAGTGAAGCTTACGGCCCGGGGAGCAATCAGCCCCAGCATTTT.

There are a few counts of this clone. The CDR3 is CASSDRDSSYEQYF. CDR3 DNA sequence: TGTGCCAGCAGTGACCGGGACTCTTCCTACGAGCAGTACTTC. The rearrangement links TRBV27 to TRBJ2-7; the D gene is possibly TRBD2 (6 bases). V shed 5 bases and J shed 1 base, with 12 bases lying between them. The CDR3 contains 14 residues. Germline values: CDR1 MNHEY, CDR2 SMNVEV (reference sequence).

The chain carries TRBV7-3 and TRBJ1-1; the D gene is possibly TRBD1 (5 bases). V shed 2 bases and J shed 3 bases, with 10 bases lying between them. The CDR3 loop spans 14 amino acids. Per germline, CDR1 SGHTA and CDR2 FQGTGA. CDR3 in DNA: TGTGCCAGCAGCTTATCGGGGGGAGACACTGAAGCTTTCTTT. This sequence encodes CASSLSGGDTEAFF.

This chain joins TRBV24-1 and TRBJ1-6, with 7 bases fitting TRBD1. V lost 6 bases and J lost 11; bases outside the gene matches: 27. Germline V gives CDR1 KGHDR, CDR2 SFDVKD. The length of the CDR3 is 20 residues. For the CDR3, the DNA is TGTGCCACCAGTTTTCCCCACAAAATAAGGACAGGTTCCGCCGCGGCACCCCTCCACTTT. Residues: CATSFPHKIRTGSAAAPLHF.

In nucleotides, the CDR3 is TGTGCCACCAGTGATTTGCATGGGAGCGGGGCTACTCCAGATACGCAGTATTTT. This encodes CATSDLHGSGATPDTQYF. V gene TRBV24-1 combines with J gene TRBJ2-3, with 7 bases that match TRBD2. This CDR3 spans 18 amino acids. Per germline, CDR1 KGHDR and CDR2 SFDVKD. V shed 0 bases, J shed 4 bases, and the junction held 12 bases outside the gene matches.